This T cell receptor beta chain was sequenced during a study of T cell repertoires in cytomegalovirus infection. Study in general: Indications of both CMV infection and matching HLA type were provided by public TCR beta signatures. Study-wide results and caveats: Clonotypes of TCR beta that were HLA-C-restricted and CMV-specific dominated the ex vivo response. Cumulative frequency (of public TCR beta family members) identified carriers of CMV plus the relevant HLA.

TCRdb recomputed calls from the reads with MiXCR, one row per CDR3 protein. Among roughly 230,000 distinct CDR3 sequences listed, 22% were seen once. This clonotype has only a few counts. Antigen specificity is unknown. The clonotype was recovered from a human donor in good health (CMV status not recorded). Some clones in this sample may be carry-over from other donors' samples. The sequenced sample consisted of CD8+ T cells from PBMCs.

The CDR3 protein is CASSLPTSGRRTEAFF. The CDR3 DNA reads as TGTGCCAGCAGCTTACCGACTTCGGGACGAAGGACTGAAGCTTTCTTT. This sequence joins TRBV7-6 and TRBJ1-1, with a possible D match to TRBD1 (5 bases). Trimming removed 2 bases at V and 5 bases at J, with 18 bases between. The germline CDR1 and CDR2 sequences are SGHVS and FNYEAQ. The CDR3 spans 16 residues.